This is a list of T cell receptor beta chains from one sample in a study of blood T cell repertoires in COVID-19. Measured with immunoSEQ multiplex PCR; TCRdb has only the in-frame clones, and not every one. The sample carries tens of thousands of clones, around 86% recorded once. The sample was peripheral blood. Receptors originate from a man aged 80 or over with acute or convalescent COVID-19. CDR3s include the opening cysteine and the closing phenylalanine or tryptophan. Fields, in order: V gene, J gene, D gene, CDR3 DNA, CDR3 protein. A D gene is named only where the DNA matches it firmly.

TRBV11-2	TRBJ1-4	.	TGTGCCAGCAGCCTAGCTCCCGTCGTGAGCGAAAAACTGTTTTTT	CASSLAPVVSEKLFF
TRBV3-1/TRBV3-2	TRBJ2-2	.	TGTGCCAGCAGCCAAGCTCAAACTACGTCGAAGCTGTTTTTT	CASSQAQTTSKLFF
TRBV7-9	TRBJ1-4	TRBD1	TGTGCCAGCAGCCCGCATGTGGGGACAGGCCGTAATGAAAAACTGTTTTTT	CASSPHVGTGRNEKLFF
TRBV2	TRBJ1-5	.	TGTGCCAGCAGTGTTGACGGTGGGCGTCAGCCCCAGCATTTT	CASSVDGGRQPQHF
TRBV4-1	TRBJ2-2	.	TGCGCCAGCAGCCAAGTCACTCAGGGACTCACCGGGGAGCTGTTTTTT	CASSQVTQGLTGELFF
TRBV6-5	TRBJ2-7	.	TGTGCCAGCAGTTACTCGCAGGCCTACGAGCAGTACTTC	CASSYSQAYEQYF
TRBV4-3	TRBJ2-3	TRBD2	TGCGCCAGCAGCCAAGACACCACTAGCGGGGGCGCAGATACGCAGTATTTT	CASSQDTTSGGADTQYF
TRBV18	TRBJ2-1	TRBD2	TGTGCCAGCTCACACCGTAGTAGCGGGGGTTCCTACAATGAGCAGTTCTTC	CASSHRSSGGSYNEQFF
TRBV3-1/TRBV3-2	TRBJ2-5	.	TGTGCCAGCAGCCTCTATATCGAGAAGACCCAGTACTTC	CASSLYIEKTQYF
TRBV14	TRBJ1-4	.	TGTGCCAGCAGCCATAGCTCCATTGAGGAAAAACTGTTTTTT	CASSHSSIEEKLFF
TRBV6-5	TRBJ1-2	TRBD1	TGTGCCAGCAGTTACTCTTATTCGGGACAGGGTTATGGCTACACCTTC	CASSYSYSGQGYGYTF
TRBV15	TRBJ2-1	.	TGTGCCACCAGCAGAGGAGGCGGTCTGAGCTCCTACAATGAGCAGTTCTTC	CATSRGGGLSSYNEQFF